These T cell receptor beta chains were read from a single sample in a study of blood T cell repertoires in COVID-19. The repertoire was sequenced with immunoSEQ multiplex PCR; TCRdb's copy has only in-frame clones and lacks some. The table has more than 95,000 clones, approximately 88% seen once. Sequenced material: peripheral blood. The receptors were sampled from a woman aged 55-75 years with acute or convalescent COVID-19. CDR3s include the opening cysteine and the closing phenylalanine or tryptophan. The D gene is left open where the match is weak. Clone size is not always given. Where it is, it says once, few, many or a class for expanded clones.

CDR3nt: TGTGCCTGGAGTGATCCTACTAACTATGGCTACACCTTC; CDR3aa: CAWSDPTNYGYTF; d_gene: -; j_gene: TRBJ1-2; abundance: -; v_gene: TRBV30
CDR3nt: TGTGCCAGCAGTCAATTGCCCTCCAGGGCCCCCCTCCACTTT; CDR3aa: CASSQLPSRAPLHF; d_gene: -; j_gene: TRBJ1-6; abundance: -; v_gene: TRBV2
CDR3nt: TGTGCCAGCTCACCACAAATGGGAGACGGCGGGGAGCTGTTTTTT; CDR3aa: CASSPQMGDGGELFF; d_gene: -; j_gene: TRBJ2-2; abundance: -; v_gene: TRBV18
CDR3nt: TGTGCCAGCAGCTTAGGGCAGGGCGACGAAAAACTGTTTTTT; CDR3aa: CASSLGQGDEKLFF; d_gene: -; j_gene: TRBJ1-4; abundance: -; v_gene: TRBV7-9
CDR3nt: TGTGCCAGCAGTTTACAAACAGGGAATTCACCCCTCCACTTT; CDR3aa: CASSLQTGNSPLHF; d_gene: -; j_gene: TRBJ1-6; abundance: few; v_gene: TRBV28
CDR3nt: TGTGCCAGCACCACCATGCGGACTAGCGGGAGGGGGAATGAGCAGTTCTTC; CDR3aa: CASTTMRTSGRGNEQFF; d_gene: TRBD2; j_gene: TRBJ2-1; abundance: -; v_gene: TRBV5-6
CDR3nt: TGTGCCAGCGAGTCCGCTCTGGACTGTGAGCAGTTCTTC; CDR3aa: CASESALDCEQFF; d_gene: -; j_gene: TRBJ2-1; abundance: -; v_gene: TRBV3-1/TRBV3-2
CDR3nt: TGTGCCAGCGCGGCGGGTCCCCCAGAGACCCAGTACTTC; CDR3aa: CASAAGPPETQYF; d_gene: -; j_gene: TRBJ2-5; abundance: -; v_gene: TRBV25-1
CDR3nt: TGTGCCAGCAGTTTCGGGTCAGCTAACTATGGCTACACCTTC; CDR3aa: CASSFGSANYGYTF; d_gene: -; j_gene: TRBJ1-2; abundance: -; v_gene: TRBV28
CDR3nt: TGTGCCAGCAGCTTTCGCGCAAATCAGCCCCAGCATTTT; CDR3aa: CASSFRANQPQHF; d_gene: -; j_gene: TRBJ1-5; abundance: -; v_gene: TRBV7-2
CDR3nt: TGCGCCAGCAGCTTGGACTCTTTCACCTCATCCTACAATGAGCAGTTCTTC; CDR3aa: CASSLDSFTSSYNEQFF; d_gene: -; j_gene: TRBJ2-1; abundance: -; v_gene: TRBV5-1
CDR3nt: TGTGCCAGCAGCAGGGACAGGTCAAGGTCAGATACGCAGTATTTT; CDR3aa: CASSRDRSRSDTQYF; d_gene: TRBD1; j_gene: TRBJ2-3; abundance: once; v_gene: TRBV11-2
CDR3nt: TGTGCCAGCAGCCCCTGGGCAGGGCATAACTATGGCTACACCTTC; CDR3aa: CASSPWAGHNYGYTF; d_gene: -; j_gene: TRBJ1-2; abundance: -; v_gene: TRBV3-1/TRBV3-2
CDR3nt: TGTGCCACCAGCAGAGATCTAGGGGGGAACACTGAAGCTTTCTTT; CDR3aa: CATSRDLGGNTEAFF; d_gene: -; j_gene: TRBJ1-1; abundance: -; v_gene: TRBV15
CDR3nt: TGTGCCAGCAGTGAAAACGCAGTCTTAAACACCATATATTTT; CDR3aa: CASSENAVLNTIYF; d_gene: -; j_gene: TRBJ1-3; abundance: -; v_gene: TRBV6-1
CDR3nt: TGTGCCAGCAGCCAAGGGAGCTGGAGCAATCAGCCCCAGCATTTT; CDR3aa: CASSQGSWSNQPQHF; d_gene: -; j_gene: TRBJ1-5; abundance: -; v_gene: TRBV3-1/TRBV3-2
CDR3nt: TGTGCCAGCAGCACGGGACATTATACCTACGAGCAGTACTTC; CDR3aa: CASSTGHYTYEQYF; d_gene: -; j_gene: TRBJ2-7; abundance: -; v_gene: TRBV5-4
CDR3nt: TGTGCCAGCAGTAACTACGGTGCGAGCTCCTACAATGAGCAGTTCTTC; CDR3aa: CASSNYGASSYNEQFF; d_gene: -; j_gene: TRBJ2-1; abundance: -; v_gene: TRBV27
CDR3nt: TGTGCCAGCAGCTCGCGAGGTGAGCAGTTCTTC; CDR3aa: CASSSRGEQFF; d_gene: -; j_gene: TRBJ2-1; abundance: -; v_gene: TRBV14
CDR3nt: TGTGCCAGCAGCTTTAAAGTAGCGGGAGGGGAGACCCAGTACTTC; CDR3aa: CASSFKVAGGETQYF; d_gene: TRBD2; j_gene: TRBJ2-5; abundance: once; v_gene: TRBV13
CDR3nt: TGTGCCACACGGGGTTCCTACAATGAGCAGTTCTTC; CDR3aa: CATRGSYNEQFF; d_gene: -; j_gene: TRBJ2-1; abundance: few; v_gene: TRBV15
CDR3nt: TGTGCCAGCTCACAGATTAGCAGCCACAATGAGCAGTTCTTC; CDR3aa: CASSQISSHNEQFF; d_gene: -; j_gene: TRBJ2-1; abundance: once; v_gene: TRBV18
CDR3nt: TGTGCCAGCAGTTCCAGGGCGAACACCGGGGAGCTGTTTTTT; CDR3aa: CASSSRANTGELFF; d_gene: -; j_gene: TRBJ2-2; abundance: -; v_gene: TRBV6-1
CDR3nt: TGTGCCAGCAGTCCCACCGGGGGGAACACTGAAGCTTTCTTT; CDR3aa: CASSPTGGNTEAFF; d_gene: -; j_gene: TRBJ1-1; abundance: -; v_gene: TRBV6-5
CDR3nt: TGTGCCAGCCAAAGGGAGGCAAACATTCAGTACTTC; CDR3aa: CASQREANIQYF; d_gene: -; j_gene: TRBJ2-4; abundance: -; v_gene: TRBV19
CDR3nt: TGCGCCAGCAGCTTGAGACTAGCGGAGAACAATGAGCAGTTCTTC; CDR3aa: CASSLRLAENNEQFF; d_gene: TRBD2; j_gene: TRBJ2-1; abundance: -; v_gene: TRBV5-1
CDR3nt: TGTGCCAGCAGCTTAGCAGGAGCGGATACGCAGTATTTT; CDR3aa: CASSLAGADTQYF; d_gene: -; j_gene: TRBJ2-3; abundance: -; v_gene: TRBV7-2
CDR3nt: TGTGCCAGTAGTATTGCAGGGGGCTATGGCTACACCTTC; CDR3aa: CASSIAGGYGYTF; d_gene: TRBD1; j_gene: TRBJ1-2; abundance: -; v_gene: TRBV19
CDR3nt: TGTGCCAGTAGCGCGGGACTGGTGAGCTCCTACGAGCAGTACTTC; CDR3aa: CASSAGLVSSYEQYF; d_gene: -; j_gene: TRBJ2-7; abundance: -; v_gene: TRBV19
CDR3nt: TGTGCCAGCAGCTTAGCGGGGGGAAGTGGGGCCAACGTCCTGACTTTC; CDR3aa: CASSLAGGSGANVLTF; d_gene: -; j_gene: TRBJ2-6; abundance: -; v_gene: TRBV7-8